This T cell receptor (beta chain) was recorded in a study of regulatory T cells in long-lasting Graves disease. Library construction for TCR beta used iRepertoire HTBI primers and Arm-PCR of CDR3 regions. TCRdb re-derived calls from the multiplex PCR reads in MiXCR, one entry per CDR3 protein. The repertoire holds around 480,000 distinct CDR3 sequences, with roughly 15% as singletons. Documented time point: newly diagnosed GD, antithyroid drugs for less than 3 months. Scientists built the TCR library using RNA that was extracted from PBMCs. Only a few counts were recorded for this clonotype. CDR1 and CDR2 (germline): KGHSH, LQKENI. V was trimmed by 3 bases and J by 5 bases, leaving 14 bases between them. The CDR3 runs 16 residues. This sample also appeared in a second study, on T cells in Graves' hyperthyroidism and ophthalmopathy.

The TCR comes from a man aged 40-50 years with Graves disease. J is TRBJ1-6 and V is TRBV18, with D possibly being TRBD1 (5 bases). The specimen comprised peripheral blood mononuclear cells (PBMCs), sampled at new diagnosis, from a patient treated with antithyroid drugs. This chain's CDR3 is CASSPPRTNDNSPLHF. The CDR3 bases are TGTGCCAGCTCACCGCCCAGGACAAATGATAATTCACCCCTCCACTTT.